Here is one T cell receptor (beta chain) with its context. Its antigen is currently unknown. This sample is drawn from a study of Graves' ophthalmopathy and Graves' hyperthyroidism. Whole-study findings and limits: Blood was where most expanded thyroid clonotypes above 0.001 frequency also turned up.

With 3 bases removed from V and 6 bases from J, the gap between germline ends came to 9 bases. CDR1 and CDR2 (germline): SGHTA, FQGNSA. This CDR3 spans 13 amino acids. RNA transcripts provided the template for amplifying TCR beta CDR3 regions. Amplification began with first-round RT-PCR using HTBI primers, then second-round multiplex PCR was performed. TCRdb ran MiXCR on the multiplex PCR reads and lists one entry per CDR3 protein. The data contain around 170,000 distinct CDR3 sequences, roughly 37% of them singletons. The sample taken for sequencing was peripheral blood. The rearrangement joins TRBV7-2 to TRBJ1-5, with D possibly being TRBD1 (5 bases). The sequence was obtained from a woman in her 40s with Graves' ophthalmopathy. CDR3 protein: CASSLGRAQPQHF. As DNA, the CDR3 is TGTGCCAGCAGCTTGGGCAGGGCTCAGCCCCAGCATTTT. The whole variable domain, remainder taken from reference TRBV7-2 and TRBJ1-5, is GAGVSQSPSNKVTEKGKDVELRCDPISGHTALYWYRQSLGQGLEFLIYFQGNSAPDKSGLPSDRFSAERTGGSVSTLTIQRTQQEDSAVYLCASSLGRAQPQHFGDGTRLSIL.